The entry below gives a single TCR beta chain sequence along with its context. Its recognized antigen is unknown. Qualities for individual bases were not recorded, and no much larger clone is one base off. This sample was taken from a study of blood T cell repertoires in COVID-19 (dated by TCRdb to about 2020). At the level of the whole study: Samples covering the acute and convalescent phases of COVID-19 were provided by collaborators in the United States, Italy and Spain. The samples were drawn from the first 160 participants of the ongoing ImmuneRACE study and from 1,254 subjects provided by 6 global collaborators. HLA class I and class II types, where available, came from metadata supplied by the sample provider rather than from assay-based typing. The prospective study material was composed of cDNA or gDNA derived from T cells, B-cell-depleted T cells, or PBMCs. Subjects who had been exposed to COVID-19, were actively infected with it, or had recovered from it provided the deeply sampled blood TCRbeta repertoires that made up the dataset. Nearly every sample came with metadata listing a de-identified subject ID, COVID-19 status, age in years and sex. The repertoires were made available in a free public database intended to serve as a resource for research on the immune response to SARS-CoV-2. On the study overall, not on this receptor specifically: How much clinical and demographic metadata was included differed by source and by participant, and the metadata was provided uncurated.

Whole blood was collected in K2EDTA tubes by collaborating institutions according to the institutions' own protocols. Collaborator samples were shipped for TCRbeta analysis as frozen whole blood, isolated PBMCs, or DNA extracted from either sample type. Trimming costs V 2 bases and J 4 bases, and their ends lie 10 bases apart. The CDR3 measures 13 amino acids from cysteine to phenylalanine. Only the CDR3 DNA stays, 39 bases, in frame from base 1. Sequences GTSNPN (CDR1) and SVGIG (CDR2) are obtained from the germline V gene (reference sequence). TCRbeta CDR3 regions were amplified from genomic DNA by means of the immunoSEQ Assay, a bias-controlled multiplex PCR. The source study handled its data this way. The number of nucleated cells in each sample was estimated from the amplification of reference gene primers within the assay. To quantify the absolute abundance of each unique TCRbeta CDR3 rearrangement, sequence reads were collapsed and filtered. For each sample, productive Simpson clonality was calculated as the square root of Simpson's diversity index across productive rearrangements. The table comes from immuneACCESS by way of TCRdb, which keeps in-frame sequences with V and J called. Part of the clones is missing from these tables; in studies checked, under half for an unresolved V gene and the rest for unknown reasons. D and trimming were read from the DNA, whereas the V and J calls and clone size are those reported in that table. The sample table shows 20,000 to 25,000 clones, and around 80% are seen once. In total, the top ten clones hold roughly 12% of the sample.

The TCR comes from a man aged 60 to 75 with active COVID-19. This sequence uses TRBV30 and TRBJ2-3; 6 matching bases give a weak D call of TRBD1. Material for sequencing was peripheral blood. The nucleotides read TGTGCCTGGAGTACAGGGTTAGCAGATACGCAGTATTTT. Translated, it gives CAWSTGLADTQYF. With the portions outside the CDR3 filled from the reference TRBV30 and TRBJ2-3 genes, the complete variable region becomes SQTIHQWPATLVQPVGSPLSLECTVEGTSNPNLYWYRQAAGRGLQLLFYSVGIGQISSEVPQNLSASRPQDRQFILSSKKLLLSDSGFYLCAWSTGLADTQYFGPGTRLTVL.